Below, one T cell receptor beta chain is given with its context. These data originate in a study of blood T cell repertoires in COVID-19. The overall study: Samples of COVID-19 (acute and convalescent) were obtained from the United States, Italy and Spain.

Only in-frame clones appear in the TCRdb table, and some are missing; sequencing was by immunoSEQ multiplex PCR. The repertoire includes more than 200,000 clones, roughly 87% of them detected once, and 10% to 12% sits in the top ten. The specimen sequenced was PBMCs or T cells enriched from blood (not recorded which). The origin of this receptor is a man aged 25-45 years who had recovered from COVID-19.

The CDR3 protein is CASRRTVGLVSLGELFF. For the CDR3, the DNA is TGTGCCAGCAGGCGCACCGTAGGACTAGTCTCACTCGGGGAGCTGTTTTTT. The chain links TRBV28 to TRBJ2-2; 7 bases match TRBD2. Trimming at V came to 6 bases and at J to 7 bases, leaving 17 bases not matched to a gene. This CDR3 contains 17 residues. The germline gives CDR1 MDHEN, CDR2 SYDVKM.